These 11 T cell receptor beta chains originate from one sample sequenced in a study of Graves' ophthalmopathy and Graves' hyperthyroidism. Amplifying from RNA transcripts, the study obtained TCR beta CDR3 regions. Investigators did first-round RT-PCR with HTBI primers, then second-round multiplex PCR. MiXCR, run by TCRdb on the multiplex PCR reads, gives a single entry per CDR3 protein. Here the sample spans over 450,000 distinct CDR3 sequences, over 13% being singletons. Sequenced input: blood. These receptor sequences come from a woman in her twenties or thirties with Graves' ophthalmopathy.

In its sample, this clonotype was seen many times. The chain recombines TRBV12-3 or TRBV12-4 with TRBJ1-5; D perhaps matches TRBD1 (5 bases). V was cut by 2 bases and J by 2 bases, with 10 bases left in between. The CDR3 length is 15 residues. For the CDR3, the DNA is TGTGCCAGCAGTTTAAGCGGGGGTGGCAATCAGCCCCAGCATTTT. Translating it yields CASSLSGGGNQPQHF.

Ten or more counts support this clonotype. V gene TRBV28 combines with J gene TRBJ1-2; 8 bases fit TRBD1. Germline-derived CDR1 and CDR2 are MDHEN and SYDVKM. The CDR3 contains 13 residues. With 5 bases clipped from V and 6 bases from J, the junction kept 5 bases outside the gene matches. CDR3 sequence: CASSMLTGDGYTF. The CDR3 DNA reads TGTGCCAGCAGTATGTTGACAGGGGATGGCTACACCTTC.

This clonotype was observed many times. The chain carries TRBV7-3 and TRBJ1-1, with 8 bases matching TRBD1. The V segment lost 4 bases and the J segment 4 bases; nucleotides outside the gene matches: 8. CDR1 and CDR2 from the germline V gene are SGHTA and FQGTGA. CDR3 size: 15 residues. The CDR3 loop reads CASSWDRPHATEAFF. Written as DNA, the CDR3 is TGTGCCAGCAGCTGGGACAGGCCTCACGCCACTGAAGCTTTCTTT.

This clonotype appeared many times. The CDR3 DNA sequence: TGTGCCAGCAGCAACGGCCCATCAACTGGAAACACCATATATTTT. Encoded protein: CASSNGPSTGNTIYF. The rearrangement uses TRBV13 and TRBJ1-3; D gene ambiguous. Germline CDR1 PRHDT, CDR2 FYEKMQ (reference sequence). Trimming removed 5 bases from V and 2 bases from J, with 13 bases in between. The CDR3 has 15 amino acids.

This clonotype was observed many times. The CDR3 loop reads CACREAAGELFF. Written as DNA, the CDR3 is TGTGCTTGCCGGGAAGCCGCCGGGGAGCTGTTTTTT. J is TRBJ2-2 and V is TRBV28; weak D call: TRBD2 (5 bases). This CDR3 region has 12 residues. Per the germline V gene, CDR1 is MDHEN and CDR2 is SYDVKM.

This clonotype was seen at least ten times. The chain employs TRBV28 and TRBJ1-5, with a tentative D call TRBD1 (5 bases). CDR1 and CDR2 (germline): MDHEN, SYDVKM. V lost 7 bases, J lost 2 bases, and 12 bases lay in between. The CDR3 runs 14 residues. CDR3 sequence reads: CASIPRGGNQPQHF. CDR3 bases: TGTGCCAGCATTCCTAGGGGTGGCAATCAGCCCCAGCATTTT.

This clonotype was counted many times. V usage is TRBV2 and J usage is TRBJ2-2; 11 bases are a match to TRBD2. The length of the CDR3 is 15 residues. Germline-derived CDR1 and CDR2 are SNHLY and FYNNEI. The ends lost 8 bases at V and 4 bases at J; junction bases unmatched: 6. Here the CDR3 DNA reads TGTGCCAGCGCCTTAGCGGGGGGGCGCACCGGGGAGCTGTTTTTT. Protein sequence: CASALAGGRTGELFF.

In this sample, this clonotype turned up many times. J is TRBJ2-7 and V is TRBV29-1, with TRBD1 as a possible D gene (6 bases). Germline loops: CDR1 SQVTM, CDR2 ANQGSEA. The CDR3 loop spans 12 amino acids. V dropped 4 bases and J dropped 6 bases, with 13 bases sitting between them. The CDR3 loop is CSVGNRAGEQYF. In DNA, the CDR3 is TGCAGCGTTGGGAACAGGGCTGGCGAGCAGTACTTC.

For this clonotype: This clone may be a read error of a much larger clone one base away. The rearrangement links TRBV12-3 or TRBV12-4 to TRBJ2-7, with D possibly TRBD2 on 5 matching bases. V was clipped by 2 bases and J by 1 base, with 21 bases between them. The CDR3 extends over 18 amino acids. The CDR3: CASSLSFRTGGPSYEQYF. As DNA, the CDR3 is TGTGCCAGCAGTTTATCGTTTAGGACTGGCGGACCTTCCTACGAGCAGTACTTC.

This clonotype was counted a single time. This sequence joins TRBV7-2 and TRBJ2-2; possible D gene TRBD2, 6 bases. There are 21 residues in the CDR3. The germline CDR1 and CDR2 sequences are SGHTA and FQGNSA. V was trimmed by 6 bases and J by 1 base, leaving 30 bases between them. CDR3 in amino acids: CASRRKGPGEKSALNTGELFF. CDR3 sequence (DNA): TGTGCCAGCAGGAGAAAAGGTCCGGGGGAGAAATCGGCTTTGAACACCGGGGAGCTGTTTTTT.

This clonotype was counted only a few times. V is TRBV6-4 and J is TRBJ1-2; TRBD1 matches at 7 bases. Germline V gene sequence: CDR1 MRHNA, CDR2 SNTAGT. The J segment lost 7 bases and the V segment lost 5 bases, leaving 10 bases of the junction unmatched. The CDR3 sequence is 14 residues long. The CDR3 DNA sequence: TGTGCCAGCAGTCCCCGACAGGGTTCGGGTGGCTACACCTTC. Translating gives CASSPRQGSGGYTF.